These T cell receptor beta chains were read from a single sample in a study of T cells expressing NK-cell markers. TCRdb reprocessed the 5' RACE reads, with one entry per CDR3 protein and no DNA. Here the sample table reports hundreds of thousands of distinct CDR3 sequences. Sequences were obtained from blood T cells: a sorted CD56 or NKG2C T cell subset, CD4+ or CD8+ T cells, or bulk PBMC T cells (not recorded which). The receptor set was obtained from a woman between 18 and 70 years old in good health. CDR3s include the opening cysteine and the closing phenylalanine or tryptophan.

TRBJ1-1,TRBV19,CASSRALNTEAFF
TRBJ2-1,TRBV12-3/TRBV12-4,CASSEGQYNEQFF
TRBJ2-1,TRBV12-3/TRBV12-4,CASSLAKVGGSAEQFF
TRBJ1-5,TRBV20-1,CSARDVGGQNQPQHF
TRBJ2-1,TRBV6-1,CASSLQLAPSSYNEQFF
TRBJ2-5,TRBV4-2,CASSHGTSGRGYQETQYF
TRBJ2-3,TRBV9,CASSVQGLAGVGGTDTQYF
TRBJ2-1,TRBV20-1,CSASRPGGSSYNEQFF
TRBJ2-3,TRBV12-3/TRBV12-4,CASSFRVAGPSTDTQYF
TRBJ2-3,TRBV20-1,CSARDGDRTDTQYF
TRBJ2-1,TRBV9,CASSSPAGIYNEQFF
TRBJ2-3,TRBV20-1,CSGHEDSLGATDTQYF
TRBJ2-3,TRBV10-3,CAISERSSSHTQYF
TRBJ2-2,TRBV7-6,CASSGRLAGTNTGELFF
TRBJ1-1,TRBV5-1,CASSWARDTEAFF
TRBJ1-1,TRBV12-3/TRBV12-4,CASREGQRNTEAFF
TRBJ2-7,TRBV7-9,CASSIGGLSEQYF
TRBJ2-2,TRBV7-9,CASSLAPQGRGGELFF
TRBJ1-2,TRBV9,CASSGQGSYGYTF
TRBJ2-5,TRBV14,CASSQLGQGKRTQYF
TRBJ2-7,TRBV6-2/TRBV6-3,CASRTLAGGPNEQYF
TRBJ2-1,TRBV7-3,CASSFSGGYNEQFF
TRBJ1-1,TRBV4-1,CASSFADTEAFF
TRBJ2-2,TRBV11-2,CASSPDQGYTGELFF
TRBJ2-7,TRBV13,CASSLHGTGTTYEQYF
TRBJ2-7,TRBV27,CASSLFGPSGSHYEQYF